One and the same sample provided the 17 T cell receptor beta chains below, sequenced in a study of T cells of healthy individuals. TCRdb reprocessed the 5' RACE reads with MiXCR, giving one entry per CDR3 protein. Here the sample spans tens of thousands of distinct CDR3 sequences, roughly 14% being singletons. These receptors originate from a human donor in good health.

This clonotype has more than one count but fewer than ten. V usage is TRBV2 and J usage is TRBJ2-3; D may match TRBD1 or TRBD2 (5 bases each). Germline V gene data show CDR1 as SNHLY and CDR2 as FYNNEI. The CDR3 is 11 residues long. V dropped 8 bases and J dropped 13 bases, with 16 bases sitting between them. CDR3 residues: CASGGGTREYF. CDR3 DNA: TGTGCCAGCGGGGGTGGCACTCGGGAGTATTTT.

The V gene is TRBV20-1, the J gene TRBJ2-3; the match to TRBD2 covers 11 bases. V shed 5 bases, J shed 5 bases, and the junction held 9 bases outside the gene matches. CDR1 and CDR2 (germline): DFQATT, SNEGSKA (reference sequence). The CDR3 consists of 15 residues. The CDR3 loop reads CSAARTSGWGDTQYF. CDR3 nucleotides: TGCAGTGCTGCACGGACTAGCGGGTGGGGAGATACGCAGTATTTT.

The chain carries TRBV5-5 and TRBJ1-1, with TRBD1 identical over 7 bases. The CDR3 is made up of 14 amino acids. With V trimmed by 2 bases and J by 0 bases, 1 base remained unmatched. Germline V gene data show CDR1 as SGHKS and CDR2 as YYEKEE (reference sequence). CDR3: CASSLQGMNTEAFF. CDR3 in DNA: TGTGCCAGCAGCTTACAGGGGATGAACACTGAAGCTTTCTTT.

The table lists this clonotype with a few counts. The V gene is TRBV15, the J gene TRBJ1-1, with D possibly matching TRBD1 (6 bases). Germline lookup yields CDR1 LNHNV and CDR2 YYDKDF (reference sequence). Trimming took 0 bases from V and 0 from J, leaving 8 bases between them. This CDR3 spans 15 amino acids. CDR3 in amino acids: CATSRDRGMNTEAFF. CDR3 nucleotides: TGTGCCACCAGCAGAGACAGGGGAATGAACACTGAAGCTTTCTTT.

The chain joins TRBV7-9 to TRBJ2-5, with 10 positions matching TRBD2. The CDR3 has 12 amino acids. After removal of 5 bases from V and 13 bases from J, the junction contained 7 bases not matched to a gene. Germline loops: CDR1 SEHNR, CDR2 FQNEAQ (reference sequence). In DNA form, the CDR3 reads TGTGCCAGCAGCCGGACTAGCGGAAGACCGTACTTC. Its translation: CASSRTSGRPYF.

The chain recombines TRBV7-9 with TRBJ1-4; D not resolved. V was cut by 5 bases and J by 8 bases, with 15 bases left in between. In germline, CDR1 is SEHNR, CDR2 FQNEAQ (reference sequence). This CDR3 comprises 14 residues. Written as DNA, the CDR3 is TGTGCCAGCAGCCCCCTTGCGACCGGGGAAAAACTGTTTTTT. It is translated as CASSPLATGEKLFF.

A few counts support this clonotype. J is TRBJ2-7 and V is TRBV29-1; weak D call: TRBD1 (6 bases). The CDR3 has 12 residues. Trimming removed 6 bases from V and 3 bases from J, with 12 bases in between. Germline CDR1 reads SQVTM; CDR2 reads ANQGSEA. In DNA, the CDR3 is TGCAGCGTGGCGACAGGTAGCTACGAGCAGTACTTC. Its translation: CSVATGSYEQYF.

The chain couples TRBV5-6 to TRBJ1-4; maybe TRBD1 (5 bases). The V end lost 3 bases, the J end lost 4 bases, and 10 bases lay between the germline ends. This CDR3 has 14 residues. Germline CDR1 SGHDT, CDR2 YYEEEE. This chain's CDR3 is CASSSLGVNEKLFF. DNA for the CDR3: TGTGCCAGCAGCTCCCTGGGGGTTAATGAAAAACTGTTTTTT.

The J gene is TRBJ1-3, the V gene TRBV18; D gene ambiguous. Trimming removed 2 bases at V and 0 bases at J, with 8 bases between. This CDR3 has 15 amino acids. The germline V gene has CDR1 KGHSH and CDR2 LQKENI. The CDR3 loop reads CASSPAVVSGNTIYF. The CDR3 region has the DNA TGTGCCAGCTCACCAGCCGTCGTCTCTGGAAACACCATATATTTT.

CDR3 nucleotide sequence: TGCGCCAGCAGCCAAGAAGACAGGGGTAATTCACCCCTCCACTTT. This codes for CASSQEDRGNSPLHF. This chain uses TRBV4-3 with TRBJ1-6; 8 nucleotides agree with TRBD1. V lost 0 bases and J lost 6; bases outside the gene matches: 1. CDR1 is LGHNA, CDR2 YSLEER, per germline. The CDR3 has 15 residues.

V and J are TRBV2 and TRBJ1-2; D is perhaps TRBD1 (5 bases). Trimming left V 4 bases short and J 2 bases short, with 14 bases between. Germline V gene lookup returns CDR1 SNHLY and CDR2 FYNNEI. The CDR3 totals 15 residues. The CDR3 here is CASSGGQGENYGYTF. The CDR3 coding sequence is TGTGCCAGCAGTGGAGGTCAGGGAGAAAACTATGGCTACACCTTC.

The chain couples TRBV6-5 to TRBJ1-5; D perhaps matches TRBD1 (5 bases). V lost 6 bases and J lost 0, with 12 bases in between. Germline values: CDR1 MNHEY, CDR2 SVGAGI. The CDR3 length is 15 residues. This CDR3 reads CASRYRDGSNQPQHF. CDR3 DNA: TGTGCCAGCAGATACCGGGACGGTAGCAATCAGCCCCAGCATTTT.

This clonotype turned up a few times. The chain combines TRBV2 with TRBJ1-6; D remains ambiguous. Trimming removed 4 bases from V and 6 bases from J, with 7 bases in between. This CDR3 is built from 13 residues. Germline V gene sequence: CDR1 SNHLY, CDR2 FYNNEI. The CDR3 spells CASSVQLNSPLHF. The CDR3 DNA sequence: TGTGCCAGCAGTGTCCAGCTTAATTCACCCCTCCACTTT.

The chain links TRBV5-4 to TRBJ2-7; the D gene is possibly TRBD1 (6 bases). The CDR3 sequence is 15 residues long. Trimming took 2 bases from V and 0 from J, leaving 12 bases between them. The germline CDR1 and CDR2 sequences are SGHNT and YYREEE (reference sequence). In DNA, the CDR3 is TGTGCCAGCAGCTTTTACAGGGCGAGCTCCTACGAGCAGTACTTC. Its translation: CASSFYRASSYEQYF.

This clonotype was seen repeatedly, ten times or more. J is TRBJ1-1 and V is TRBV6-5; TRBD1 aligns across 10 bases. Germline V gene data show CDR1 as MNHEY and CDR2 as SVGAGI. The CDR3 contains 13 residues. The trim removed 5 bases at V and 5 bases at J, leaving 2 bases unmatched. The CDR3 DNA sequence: TGTGCCAGCAGTAAGGGACAGGGGACTGAAGCTTTCTTT. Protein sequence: CASSKGQGTEAFF.

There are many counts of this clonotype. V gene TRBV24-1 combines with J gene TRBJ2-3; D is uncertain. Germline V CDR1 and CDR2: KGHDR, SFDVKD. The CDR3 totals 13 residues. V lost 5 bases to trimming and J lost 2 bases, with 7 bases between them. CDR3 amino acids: CATSAGYTDTQYF. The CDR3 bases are TGTGCCACCAGTGCCGGTTACACAGATACGCAGTATTTT.

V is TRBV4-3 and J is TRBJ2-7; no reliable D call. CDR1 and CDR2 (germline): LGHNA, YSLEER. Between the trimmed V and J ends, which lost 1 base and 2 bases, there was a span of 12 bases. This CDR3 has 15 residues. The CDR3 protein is CASSQGVTVTYEQYF. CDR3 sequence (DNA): TGCGCCAGCAGCCAAGGAGTAACTGTGACCTACGAGCAGTACTTC.